The rows below give T cell receptor beta chains drawn from one sample of a study of blood T cell repertoires in COVID-19. TCRdb's table, derived via immunoSEQ multiplex PCR, lists solely in-frame clones and lacks some. The table includes 200,000 to 300,000 clones, 85% to 90% detected once. Sequenced sample: peripheral blood. These receptors originate from a middle-aged woman who had recovered from COVID-19. Each CDR3 is given without its conserved first and last residue. Each record gives: V gene, J gene, CDR3 protein.

v_gene: TRBV11-2
j_gene: TRBJ1-2
CDR3aa: ASSLEDRYGPRYGYT

v_gene: TRBV19
j_gene: TRBJ1-1
CDR3aa: ASSNPDRGGTEAF

v_gene: TRBV5-5
j_gene: TRBJ2-5
CDR3aa: ASSWRGREETQY

v_gene: TRBV2
j_gene: TRBJ1-1
CDR3aa: ASSRLPGQGTGIQVTEAF

v_gene: TRBV7-9
j_gene: TRBJ2-1
CDR3aa: ASSGGPSSYNEQF

v_gene: TRBV6-5
j_gene: TRBJ2-4
CDR3aa: ASSYSWAAIQY

v_gene: TRBV7-9
j_gene: TRBJ2-2
CDR3aa: ASSPGQGAPTGELF

v_gene: TRBV25-1
j_gene: TRBJ1-4
CDR3aa: ASGGQGHEKLF

v_gene: TRBV5-6
j_gene: TRBJ2-5
CDR3aa: ASSLSGGETQY

v_gene: TRBV2
j_gene: TRBJ1-4
CDR3aa: ASSGGVANEKLF

v_gene: TRBV5-1
j_gene: TRBJ2-7
CDR3aa: ASSLNPGQNYEQY

v_gene: TRBV18
j_gene: TRBJ2-2
CDR3aa: ASSPLTGGNTGELF

v_gene: TRBV5-1
j_gene: TRBJ2-1
CDR3aa: ASSLGANEQF

v_gene: TRBV5-1
j_gene: TRBJ2-7
CDR3aa: ASSFWTGTTYEQY

v_gene: TRBV28
j_gene: TRBJ1-2
CDR3aa: ASTPGLANYGYT

v_gene: TRBV2
j_gene: TRBJ2-7
CDR3aa: ASTTSGSYEQY

v_gene: TRBV7-2
j_gene: TRBJ2-7
CDR3aa: ASSPGPLTAGEQY

v_gene: TRBV6-5
j_gene: TRBJ2-7
CDR3aa: ASSYGTPSSYEQY

v_gene: TRBV11-3
j_gene: TRBJ2-7
CDR3aa: ASSSGPSSYEQY

v_gene: TRBV21-1
j_gene: TRBJ1-1
CDR3aa: ASRQGEAF

v_gene: TRBV27
j_gene: TRBJ1-5
CDR3aa: ASSSLTGYGNQPQH

v_gene: TRBV25-1
j_gene: TRBJ1-6
CDR3aa: ASSVQGIYNSPLH

v_gene: TRBV6-2/TRBV6-3
j_gene: TRBJ2-2
CDR3aa: ASSVYGELF

v_gene: TRBV29-1
j_gene: TRBJ2-7
CDR3aa: RSPRRDEQY

v_gene: TRBV30
j_gene: TRBJ2-5
CDR3aa: AWSGFGETQY

v_gene: TRBV19
j_gene: TRBJ2-1
CDR3aa: ASSQGLAQF

v_gene: TRBV30
j_gene: TRBJ2-3
CDR3aa: AWRKPDRATDTQY

v_gene: TRBV7-4
j_gene: TRBJ1-3
CDR3aa: ASSLSTWVAS

v_gene: TRBV2
j_gene: TRBJ1-1
CDR3aa: ASRGEGTEAF

v_gene: TRBV19
j_gene: TRBJ1-2
CDR3aa: ASSIAIVNYGYT

v_gene: TRBV2
j_gene: TRBJ1-2
CDR3aa: ASSERGRSGYT

v_gene: TRBV7-2
j_gene: TRBJ1-1
CDR3aa: ASRVRVLDTEAF

v_gene: TRBV12-3/TRBV12-4
j_gene: TRBJ1-5
CDR3aa: ASTHGGNQPQH

v_gene: TRBV6-5
j_gene: TRBJ2-5
CDR3aa: ASRDSGQTQY

v_gene: TRBV7-3
j_gene: TRBJ1-2
CDR3aa: ASSLLGSSSIYGYT

v_gene: TRBV5-1
j_gene: TRBJ1-2
CDR3aa: ASSLSAGANYGYT

v_gene: TRBV7-3
j_gene: TRBJ1-6
CDR3aa: ASSLRSRVGSPLH

v_gene: TRBV7-6
j_gene: TRBJ1-6
CDR3aa: ASSLVAGQGRSPLH

v_gene: TRBV4-1
j_gene: TRBJ2-1
CDR3aa: ASSQDPGGYGEQF

v_gene: TRBV9
j_gene: TRBJ1-6
CDR3aa: ASSSRDRRGTGSPLH

v_gene: TRBV27
j_gene: TRBJ1-2
CDR3aa: ASSSQGQGAYGYT

v_gene: TRBV3-1/TRBV3-2
j_gene: TRBJ1-2
CDR3aa: ASSHLTGNYGYT

v_gene: TRBV6-2/TRBV6-3
j_gene: TRBJ1-5
CDR3aa: ASSTRVLGQPQH

v_gene: TRBV7-2
j_gene: TRBJ1-4
CDR3aa: ASSLKGAHEKLF

v_gene: TRBV19
j_gene: TRBJ2-1
CDR3aa: ASSIRQNNEQF

v_gene: TRBV27
j_gene: TRBJ1-3
CDR3aa: ASSLTPGNTIY

v_gene: TRBV6-6
j_gene: TRBJ2-1
CDR3aa: ASTRDRGQYNEQF

v_gene: TRBV12-3/TRBV12-4
j_gene: TRBJ2-2
CDR3aa: ASNGLATGELF

v_gene: TRBV6-6
j_gene: TRBJ2-7
CDR3aa: ATQRGGLYEQY

v_gene: TRBV15
j_gene: TRBJ2-6
CDR3aa: ASSSGGPSGANVLT

v_gene: TRBV5-1
j_gene: TRBJ2-5
CDR3aa: ASSPEGAQETQY

v_gene: TRBV12-5
j_gene: TRBJ2-1
CDR3aa: ASGLAGVNEQF

v_gene: TRBV19
j_gene: TRBJ2-3
CDR3aa: ASRTTKNTQY

v_gene: TRBV2
j_gene: TRBJ2-7
CDR3aa: ASSERTPYEQY

v_gene: TRBV19
j_gene: TRBJ1-1
CDR3aa: ASRAGVTEAF

v_gene: TRBV11-1
j_gene: TRBJ2-1
CDR3aa: ASSLLAGNEQF

v_gene: TRBV21-1
j_gene: TRBJ2-5
CDR3aa: ASSKAGTPMRETQY